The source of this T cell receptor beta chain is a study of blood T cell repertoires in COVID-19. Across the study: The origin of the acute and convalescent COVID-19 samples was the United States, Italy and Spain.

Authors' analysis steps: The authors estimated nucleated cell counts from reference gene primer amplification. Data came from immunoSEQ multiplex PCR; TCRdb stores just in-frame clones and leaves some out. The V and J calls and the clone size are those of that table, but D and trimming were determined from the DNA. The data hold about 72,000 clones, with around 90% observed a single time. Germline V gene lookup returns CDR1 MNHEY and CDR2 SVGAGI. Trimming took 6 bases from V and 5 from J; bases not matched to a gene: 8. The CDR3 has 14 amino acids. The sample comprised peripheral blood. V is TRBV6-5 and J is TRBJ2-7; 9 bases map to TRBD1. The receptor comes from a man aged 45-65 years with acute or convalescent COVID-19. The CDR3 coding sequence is TGTGCCAGCAGAGGTAACAGGGGGCCGAACGAGCAGTACTTC. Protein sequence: CASRGNRGPNEQYF.